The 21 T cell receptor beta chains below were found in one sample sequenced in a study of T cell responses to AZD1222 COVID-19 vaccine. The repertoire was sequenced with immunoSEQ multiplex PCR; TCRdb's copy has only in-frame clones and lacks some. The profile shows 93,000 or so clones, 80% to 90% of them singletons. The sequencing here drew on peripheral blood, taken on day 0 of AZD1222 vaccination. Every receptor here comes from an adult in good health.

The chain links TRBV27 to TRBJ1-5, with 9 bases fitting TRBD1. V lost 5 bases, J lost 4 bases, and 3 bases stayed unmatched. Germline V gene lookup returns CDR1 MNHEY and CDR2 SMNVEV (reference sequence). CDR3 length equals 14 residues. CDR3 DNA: TGTGCCAGCAGTCCAGGACAGGGGAATCAGCCCCAGCATTTT. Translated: CASSPGQGNQPQHF.

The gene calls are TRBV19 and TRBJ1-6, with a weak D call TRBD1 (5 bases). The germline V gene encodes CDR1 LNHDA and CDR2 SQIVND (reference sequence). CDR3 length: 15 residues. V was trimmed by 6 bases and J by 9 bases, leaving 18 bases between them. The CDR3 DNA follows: TGTGCCAGTAGCGATCAGGGAGTTCTAGGTTCACCCCTCCACTTT. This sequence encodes CASSDQGVLGSPLHF.

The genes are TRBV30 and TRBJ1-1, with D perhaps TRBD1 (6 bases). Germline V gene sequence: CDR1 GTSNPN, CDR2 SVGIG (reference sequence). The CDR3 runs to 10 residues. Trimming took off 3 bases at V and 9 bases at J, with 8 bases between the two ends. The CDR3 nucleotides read TGTGCCTGGAGCCGGGACAAAGCTTTCTTT. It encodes CAWSRDKAFF.

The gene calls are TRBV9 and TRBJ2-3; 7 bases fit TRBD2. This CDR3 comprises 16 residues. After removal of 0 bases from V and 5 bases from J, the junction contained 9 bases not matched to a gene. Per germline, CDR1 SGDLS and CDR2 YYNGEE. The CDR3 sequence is CASSVGISGLEDTQYF. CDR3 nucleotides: TGTGCCAGCAGCGTAGGTATTAGCGGGTTGGAAGATACGCAGTATTTT. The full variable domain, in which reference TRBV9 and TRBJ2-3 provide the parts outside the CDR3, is DSGVTQTPKHLITATGQRVTLRCSPRSGDLSVYWYQQSLDQGLQFLIQYYNGEERAKGNILERFSAQQFPDLHSELNLSSLELGDSALYFCASSVGISGLEDTQYFGPGTRLTVL.

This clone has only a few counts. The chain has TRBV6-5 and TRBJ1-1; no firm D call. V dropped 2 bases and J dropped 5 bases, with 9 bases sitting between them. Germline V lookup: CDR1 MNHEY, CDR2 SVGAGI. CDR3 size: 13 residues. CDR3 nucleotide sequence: TGTGCCAGCAGTTACCAGTTAAAGACTGAAGCTTTCTTT. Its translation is CASSYQLKTEAFF.

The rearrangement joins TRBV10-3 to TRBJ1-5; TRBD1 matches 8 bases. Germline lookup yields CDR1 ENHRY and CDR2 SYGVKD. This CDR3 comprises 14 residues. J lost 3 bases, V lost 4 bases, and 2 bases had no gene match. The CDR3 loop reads CAISGQGPNQPQHF. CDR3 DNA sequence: TGTGCCATCAGTGGACAGGGGCCCAATCAGCCCCAGCATTTT.

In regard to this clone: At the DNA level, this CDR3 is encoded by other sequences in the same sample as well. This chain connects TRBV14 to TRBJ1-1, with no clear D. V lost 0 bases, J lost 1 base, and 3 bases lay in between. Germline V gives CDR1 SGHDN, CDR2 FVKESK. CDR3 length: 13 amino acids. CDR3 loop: CASSQDRNTEAFF. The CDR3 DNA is TGTGCCAGCAGCCAAGATCGGAACACTGAAGCTTTCTTT. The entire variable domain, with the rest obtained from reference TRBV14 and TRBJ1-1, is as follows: EAGVTQFPSHSVIEKGQTVTLRCDPISGHDNLYWYRRVMGKEIKFLLHFVKESKQDESGMPNNRFLAERTGGTYSTLKVQPAELEDSGVYFCASSQDRNTEAFFGQGTRLTVV.

CDR3 in DNA: TGTGCCAGTAGTACCTACGGCGGGGAGCTGTTTTTT. It codes for CASSTYGGELFF. This chain links TRBV19 with TRBJ2-2; unclear D gene. The V end was cut by 4 bases, the J end by 7 bases, with 7 bases between. The germline CDR1 and CDR2 sequences are LNHDA and SQIVND (reference sequence). The CDR3 spans 12 residues.

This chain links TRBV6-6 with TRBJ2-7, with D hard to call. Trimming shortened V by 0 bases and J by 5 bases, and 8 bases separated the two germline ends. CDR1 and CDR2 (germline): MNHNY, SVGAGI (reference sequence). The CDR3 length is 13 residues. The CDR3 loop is CASSYSGKDEQYF. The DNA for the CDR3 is TGTGCCAGCAGTTACTCGGGGAAAGACGAGCAGTACTTC.

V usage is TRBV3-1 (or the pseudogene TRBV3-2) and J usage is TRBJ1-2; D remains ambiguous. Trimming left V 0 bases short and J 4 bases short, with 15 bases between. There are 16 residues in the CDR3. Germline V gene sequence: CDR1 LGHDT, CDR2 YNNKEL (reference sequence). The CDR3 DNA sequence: TGTGCCAGCAGCCAAGATACGGCCCGAATCCTCTATGGCTACACCTTC. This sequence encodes CASSQDTARILYGYTF.

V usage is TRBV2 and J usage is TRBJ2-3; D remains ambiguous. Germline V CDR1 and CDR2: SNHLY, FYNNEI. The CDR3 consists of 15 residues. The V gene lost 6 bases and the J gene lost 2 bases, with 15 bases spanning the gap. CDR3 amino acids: CASSRSAYATDTQYF. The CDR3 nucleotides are TGTGCCAGCAGCCGGAGCGCCTATGCCACAGATACGCAGTATTTT.

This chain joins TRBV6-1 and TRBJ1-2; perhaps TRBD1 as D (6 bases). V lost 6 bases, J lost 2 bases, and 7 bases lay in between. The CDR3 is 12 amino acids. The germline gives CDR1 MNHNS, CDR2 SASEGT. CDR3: CASRGQNYGYTF. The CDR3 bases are TGTGCCAGCAGAGGACAGAACTATGGCTACACCTTC.

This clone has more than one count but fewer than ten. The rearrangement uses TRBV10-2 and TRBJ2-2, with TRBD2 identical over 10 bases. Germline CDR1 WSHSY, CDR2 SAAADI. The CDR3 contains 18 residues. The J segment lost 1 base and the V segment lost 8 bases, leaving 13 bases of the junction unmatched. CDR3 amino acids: CASWSALAGAMNTGELFF. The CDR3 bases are TGCGCCAGCTGGAGTGCCCTAGCGGGAGCCATGAACACCGGGGAGCTGTTTTTT.

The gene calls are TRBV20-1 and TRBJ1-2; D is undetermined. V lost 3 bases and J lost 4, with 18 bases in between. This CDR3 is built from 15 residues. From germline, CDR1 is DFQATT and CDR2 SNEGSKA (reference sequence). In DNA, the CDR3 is TGCAGTGCTAGTCCCTTCTCCGGAGGGAGCTATGGCTACACCTTC. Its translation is CSASPFSGGSYGYTF.

CDR3 coding DNA: TGTGCCAGCAGCCTACCGGGACAGGGGCAATATTCACCCCTCCACTTT. This gives the protein CASSLPGQGQYSPLHF. This chain links TRBV7-2 with TRBJ1-6, with 10 bases fitting TRBD1. Trimming took 5 bases from V and 8 from J; bases not matched to a gene: 9. The length of the CDR3 is 16 residues. Per the germline V gene, CDR1 is SGHTA and CDR2 is FQGNSA.

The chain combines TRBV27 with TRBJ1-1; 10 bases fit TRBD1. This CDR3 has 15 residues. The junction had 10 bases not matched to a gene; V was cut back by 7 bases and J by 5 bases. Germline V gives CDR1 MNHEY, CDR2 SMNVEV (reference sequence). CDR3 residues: CASTPGQGVWTEAFF. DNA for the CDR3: TGTGCCAGCACCCCAGGACAGGGGGTATGGACTGAAGCTTTCTTT.

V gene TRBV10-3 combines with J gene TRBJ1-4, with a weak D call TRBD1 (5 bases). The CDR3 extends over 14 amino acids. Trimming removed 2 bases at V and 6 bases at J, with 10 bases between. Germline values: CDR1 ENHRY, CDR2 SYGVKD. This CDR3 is CAISENGGDEKLFF. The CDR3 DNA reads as TGTGCCATCAGTGAGAATGGAGGGGATGAAAAACTGTTTTTT.

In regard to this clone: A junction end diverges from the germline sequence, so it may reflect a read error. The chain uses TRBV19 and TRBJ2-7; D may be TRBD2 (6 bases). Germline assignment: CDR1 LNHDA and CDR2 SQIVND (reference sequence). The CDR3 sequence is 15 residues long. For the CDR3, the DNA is TGTGCCAGTAGTAATCCCCGGGACTCCTCATACGGGCAGTACTTC. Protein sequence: CASSNPRDSSYGQYF.

CDR3 bases: TGTGCCAGCAGCCACCAACTAGCGGGAGGAAGCTACGAGCAGTACTTC. This gives the protein CASSHQLAGGSYEQYF. This chain uses TRBV6-2 or TRBV6-3 with TRBJ2-7, with 12 bases aligning to TRBD2. V shed 6 bases and J 3 bases; nucleotides not matched to a gene: 9. CDR1 and CDR2 from the germline V gene are MNHEY and SVGEGT. This CDR3 region has 16 residues.

This CDR3 is CASSREKTSGTRGELFF. The DNA of the CDR3 is TGCGCCAGCAGCCGAGAGAAAACTAGCGGGACTCGCGGGGAGCTGTTTTTT. The genes are TRBV4-1 and TRBJ2-2; 10 bases align to TRBD2. Per germline, CDR1 MGHRA and CDR2 YSYEKL. The V gene end was trimmed by 4 bases and the J gene end by 7 bases; junction bases not matched to a gene: 12. The CDR3 has 17 amino acids.

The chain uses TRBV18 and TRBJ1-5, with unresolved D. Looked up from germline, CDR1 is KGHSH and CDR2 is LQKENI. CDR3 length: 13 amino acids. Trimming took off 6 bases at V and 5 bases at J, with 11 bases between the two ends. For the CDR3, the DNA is TGTGCCAGCTCCATGGGTGCTGATCAGCCCCAGCATTTT. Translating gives CASSMGADQPQHF.